The 20 T cell receptor beta chains given below trace back to one sample, sequenced in a study of blood T cell repertoires in COVID-19. Measured with immunoSEQ multiplex PCR; TCRdb has only the in-frame clones, and not every one. This table holds fewer than 350,000 clones, around 90% found once. Sequencing used peripheral blood. Receptors originate from a man aged 18 to 29 with active or convalescent COVID-19.

This clone was observed once. This chain links TRBV27 with TRBJ2-7, with TRBD1 identical over 10 bases. V was pared by 2 bases and J by 3 bases, with 4 bases of the junction left unmatched. CDR3 length: 15 residues. Germline V gene data show CDR1 as MNHEY and CDR2 as SMNVEV (reference sequence). The CDR3 is CASSLRTGGYYEQYF. The CDR3 DNA sequence: TGTGCCAGCAGTTTAAGGACAGGGGGATACTACGAGCAGTACTTC.

The chain has TRBV7-3 and TRBJ2-3; TRBD2 matches at 9 bases. The CDR3 totals 14 residues. CDR1 and CDR2 from the germline V gene are SGHTA and FQGTGA. V lost 3 bases to trimming and J lost 4 bases; unmatched junction nucleotides: 2. CDR3 DNA sequence: TGTGCCAGCAGCTTTAGCGGGGGAGCAGATACGCAGTATTTT. It codes for CASSFSGGADTQYF.

The chain couples TRBV4-3 to TRBJ2-7; TRBD2 matches at 11 bases. J was trimmed by 1 base and V by 1 base; bases with no gene match: 0. Looked up from germline, CDR1 is LGHNA and CDR2 is YSLEER. This CDR3 has 15 amino acids. CDR3 loop: CASSQGLAGSYEQYF. The CDR3 DNA is TGCGCCAGCAGCCAAGGACTAGCGGGGTCCTACGAGCAGTACTTC.

This sequence joins TRBV5-6 and TRBJ1-4; the match to TRBD1 covers 7 bases. Germline loops: CDR1 SGHDT, CDR2 YYEEEE. The V segment lost 4 bases and the J segment 8 bases; nucleotides outside the gene matches: 14. This CDR3 is 16 amino acids long. The CDR3 protein is CASSGTQGILNEKLFF. The DNA for the CDR3 is TGTGCCAGCAGCGGGACACAGGGGATACTCAACGAAAAACTGTTTTTT.

The CDR3 bases are TGCAGCGTTGGGTCCGGGACAGGGGACACCGGGGAGCTGTTTTTT. It translates to CSVGSGTGDTGELFF. The genes are TRBV29-1 and TRBJ2-2; 10 positions agree with TRBD1. Germline loops: CDR1 SQVTM, CDR2 ANQGSEA. The V segment lost 4 bases and the J segment 3 bases; nucleotides outside the gene matches: 5. This CDR3 contains 15 residues.

This sequence joins TRBV5-4 and TRBJ2-3; 12 bases are shared with TRBD2. J was trimmed by 3 bases and V by 0 bases; bases with no gene match: 11. CDR3 length equals 19 residues. Per germline, CDR1 SGHNT and CDR2 YYREEE (reference sequence). The DNA for the CDR3 is TGTGCCAGCAGCTTGGGACTAGCGGGGGCCCCAGGTGCGACAGATACGCAGTATTTT. Protein product: CASSLGLAGAPGATDTQYF.

J is TRBJ2-1 and V is TRBV18; D remains ambiguous. Germline assignment: CDR1 KGHSH and CDR2 LQKENI. Deletions cut 6 bases from V and 10 bases from J, with 13 bases between. This CDR3 spans 12 amino acids. In DNA form, the CDR3 reads TGTGCCAGCTCTCGCCTTCTAGGAGAGCAGTTCTTC. As protein: CASSRLLGEQFF.

This rearrangement joins TRBV7-3 to TRBJ2-7, with D possibly TRBD2 on 6 matching bases. The ends were cut back, 6 bases at V and 5 bases at J, with 14 bases in the middle. This CDR3 spans 13 amino acids. In germline, CDR1 is SGHTA, CDR2 FQGTGA. This CDR3 reads CASSGGAGNEQYF. For the CDR3, the DNA is TGTGCCAGCAGTGGAGGGGCAGGGAACGAGCAGTACTTC.

The gene calls are TRBV6-2 or TRBV6-3 and TRBJ1-2; tentatively, D is TRBD1 (6 bases). This CDR3 is built from 13 residues. V lost 3 bases to trimming and J lost 4 bases, with 9 bases between them. Germline CDR1 MNHEY, CDR2 SVGEGT. CDR3 sequence: CASSYGTSYGYTF. The CDR3 DNA reads TGTGCCAGCAGTTATGGGACAAGCTATGGCTACACCTTC.

The rearrangement links TRBV6-5 to TRBJ1-6; 7 nucleotides match TRBD1. Trimming took 2 bases from V and 7 from J; bases not matched to a gene: 8. Germline lookup yields CDR1 MNHEY and CDR2 SVGAGI. The CDR3 totals 16 residues. The CDR3: CASSYGILQGNSPLHF. Here the CDR3 DNA reads TGTGCCAGCAGTTACGGTATCTTACAGGGGAATTCACCCCTCCACTTT.

The chain links TRBV4-3 to TRBJ1-2; D is possibly TRBD1 (6 bases). V lost 4 bases and J lost 1, with 13 bases in between. This CDR3 is 15 amino acids long. The germline CDR1 and CDR2 sequences are LGHNA and YSLEER. Here the CDR3 reads CASSRQLGGNYGYTF. The CDR3 DNA reads TGCGCCAGCAGCCGACAACTAGGGGGTAACTATGGCTACACCTTC.

This chain joins TRBV5-1 and TRBJ1-1; D uncertain. This CDR3 spans 13 amino acids. Germline V gene lookup returns CDR1 SGHRS and CDR2 YFSETQ. V was shortened by 0 bases and J by 10 bases, with 13 bases between the two germline ends. CDR3 amino acids: CASSLGERAGAFF. The CDR3, as DNA: TGCGCCAGCAGCTTGGGGGAAAGGGCGGGAGCTTTCTTT.

The chain combines TRBV7-7 with TRBJ2-5; D uncertain. The CDR3 spans 14 residues. V gave up 5 bases and J gave up 0 bases, with 10 bases separating them. Germline V lookup: CDR1 SSHAT, CDR2 FNYEAQ (reference sequence). CDR3 sequence reads: CASSPNSYQETQYF. The CDR3 bases are TGTGCCAGCAGCCCAAACAGTTACCAAGAGACCCAGTACTTC.

Many counts were recorded for this clone. The chain couples TRBV7-2 to TRBJ2-2; 7 positions match TRBD2. The J segment lost 5 bases and the V segment lost 2 bases, leaving 8 bases of the junction unmatched. The germline V gene has CDR1 SGHTA and CDR2 FQGNSA. The CDR3 has 16 residues. The CDR3 here is CASSLMGGVGTGELFF. CDR3 coding DNA: TGTGCCAGCAGCTTAATGGGAGGGGTAGGGACCGGGGAGCTGTTTTTT.

This rearrangement joins TRBV5-6 to TRBJ2-1; 11 bases agree with TRBD2. The CDR3 runs to 16 residues. CDR1 is SGHDT and CDR2 is YYEEEE in the germline V gene. J gave up 4 bases and V 4 bases, and 7 bases lay outside the gene matches. The CDR3 is CASSGTSGGRYNEQFF. CDR3 nucleotides: TGTGCCAGCAGCGGAACTAGCGGGGGCCGATACAATGAGCAGTTCTTC. Drawing the rest from reference TRBV5-6 and TRBJ2-1, the complete variable domain is DAGVTQSPTHLIKTRGQQVTLRCSPKSGHDTVSWYQQALGQGPQFIFQYYEEEERQRGNFPDRFSGHQFPNYSSELNVNALLLGDSALYLCASSGTSGGRYNEQFFGPGTRLTVL.

V is TRBV5-4 and J is TRBJ2-2; TRBD1 agrees at 10 bases. Germline V gene data show CDR1 as SGHNT and CDR2 as YYREEE (reference sequence). This CDR3 is built from 15 residues. V was clipped by 2 bases and J by 6 bases; unmatched bases: 4. The CDR3 sequence is CASSFGTGDPGELFF. The DNA for the CDR3 is TGTGCCAGCAGCTTCGGGACAGGGGACCCCGGGGAGCTGTTTTTT.

The genes are TRBV6-6 and TRBJ1-6, with D possibly TRBD1 on 6 matching bases. Germline-derived CDR1 and CDR2 are MNHNY and SVGAGI (reference sequence). This CDR3 has 14 residues. V was trimmed by 0 bases and J by 8 bases, leaving 8 bases between them. In DNA, the CDR3 is TGTGCCAGCAGTTACTCGACAGGAGATTCACCCCTCCACTTT. It yields the protein CASSYSTGDSPLHF.

The genes are TRBV29-1 and TRBJ2-3; 8 bases align to TRBD1. The CDR3 extends over 13 amino acids. The V and J ends lost 6 bases and 3 bases, in that order; junction bases with no gene match: 5. CDR1 is SQVTM and CDR2 is ANQGSEA in the germline V gene. Written as DNA, the CDR3 is TGCAGCGTGACAGGGGTGGGAACAGATACGCAGTATTTT. Translating gives CSVTGVGTDTQYF.

The V gene is TRBV7-2, the J gene TRBJ1-1; no firm D call. With 1 base removed from V and 1 base from J, the gap between germline ends came to 7 bases. Germline V gene lookup returns CDR1 SGHTA and CDR2 FQGNSA. The CDR3 sequence is 14 residues long. In DNA form, the CDR3 reads TGTGCCAGCAGCTTAGTCGCGTCGAACACTGAAGCTTTCTTT. Protein sequence: CASSLVASNTEAFF.

This chain connects TRBV6-6 to TRBJ1-2; D is possibly TRBD1 (5 bases). V was clipped by 5 bases and J by 3 bases, with 10 bases between them. Germline CDR1 and CDR2: MNHNY and SVGAGI (reference sequence). There are 13 residues in the CDR3. The CDR3 sequence is CASSDQQDYGYTF. The CDR3 DNA sequence: TGTGCCAGCAGTGACCAACAGGACTATGGCTACACCTTC.